This TCR beta chain comes out of a study of blood T cell repertoires in COVID-19. Across the study: PBMCs, B-cell-depleted T cells, or T cells provided the cDNA or gDNA that made up the material.

CDR1 is SGHNT, CDR2 YENEEA, per germline. V lost 6 bases, J lost 6 bases, and 6 bases stayed unmatched. The CDR3 extends over 15 amino acids. Original processing notes: Estimation of nucleated cell counts was performed using reference gene primer amplification. Clones were read by immunoSEQ multiplex PCR, and TCRdb kept only the in-frame ones, dropping some. The V and J calls and the clone size are those of that table, but D and trimming were determined from the DNA. The sample yields some 400,000 clones, around 87% seen once. Cohort allocation depended upon clinical history that participants reported.

Sample: PBMCs or T cells enriched from blood (not recorded which). The chain employs TRBV11-3 and TRBJ2-2, with 11 bases lining up with TRBD1. The TCR sequence derives from a man aged 30-40 years who had recovered from COVID-19. CDR3 in DNA: TGTGCCAGCAGTGTAGGGGGACAGGGGGCCGGGGAGCTGTTTTTT. This translates into CASSVGGQGAGELFF.